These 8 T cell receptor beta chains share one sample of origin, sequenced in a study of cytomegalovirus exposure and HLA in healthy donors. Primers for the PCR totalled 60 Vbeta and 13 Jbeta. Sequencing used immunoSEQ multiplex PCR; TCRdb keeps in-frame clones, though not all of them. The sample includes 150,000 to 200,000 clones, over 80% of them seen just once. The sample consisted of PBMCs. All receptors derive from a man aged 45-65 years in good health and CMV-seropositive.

The CDR3 nucleotides read TGTGCCAGCAGCTTAGCACTCCGGGACAGGGGATATAGCAATCAGCCCCAGCATTTT. It translates to CASSLALRDRGYSNQPQHF. The rearrangement links TRBV7-8 to TRBJ1-5; TRBD1 aligns across 10 bases. The germline CDR1 and CDR2 sequences are SGHVS and FQNEAQ. The V gene end was trimmed by 0 bases and the J gene end by 0 bases; junction bases not matched to a gene: 8. This CDR3 contains 19 residues.

CDR3 in amino acids: CASSYSEAGGGDTQYF. The CDR3 region has the DNA TGTGCCAGCAGTTATTCAGAAGCGGGAGGTGGGGATACGCAGTATTTT. The V gene is TRBV6-5, the J gene TRBJ2-3; 9 bases map to TRBD2. V shed 3 bases, J shed 6 bases, and the junction held 10 bases outside the gene matches. Germline V CDR1 and CDR2: MNHEY, SVGAGI. The length of the CDR3 is 16 residues.

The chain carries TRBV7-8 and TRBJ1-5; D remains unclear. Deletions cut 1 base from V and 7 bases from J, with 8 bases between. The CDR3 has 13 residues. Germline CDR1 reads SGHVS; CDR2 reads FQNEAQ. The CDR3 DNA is TGTGCCAGCAGCTTAGGTAGGAGACAGCCCCAGCATTTT. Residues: CASSLGRRQPQHF.

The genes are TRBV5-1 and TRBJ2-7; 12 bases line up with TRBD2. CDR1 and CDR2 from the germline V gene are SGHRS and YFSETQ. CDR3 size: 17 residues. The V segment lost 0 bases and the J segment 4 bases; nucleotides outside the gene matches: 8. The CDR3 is CASSLGGGLAGGYEQYF. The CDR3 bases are TGCGCCAGCAGCTTGGGCGGCGGTCTAGCGGGAGGGTACGAGCAGTACTTC.

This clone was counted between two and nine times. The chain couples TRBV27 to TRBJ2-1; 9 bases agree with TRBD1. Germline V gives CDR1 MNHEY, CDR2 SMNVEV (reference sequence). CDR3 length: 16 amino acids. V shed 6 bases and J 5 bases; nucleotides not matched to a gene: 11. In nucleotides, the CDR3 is TGTGCCAGCAGCCTACGGACAGGGGCTAAGAACAATGAGCAGTTCTTC. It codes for CASSLRTGAKNNEQFF.

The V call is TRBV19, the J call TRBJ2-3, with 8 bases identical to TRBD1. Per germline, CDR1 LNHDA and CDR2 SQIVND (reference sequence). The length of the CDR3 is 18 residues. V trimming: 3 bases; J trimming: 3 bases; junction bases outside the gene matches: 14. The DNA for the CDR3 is TGTGCCAGTAGTATGTATGGTAGGACAGGGCTTGGGACAGATACGCAGTATTTT. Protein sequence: CASSMYGRTGLGTDTQYF.

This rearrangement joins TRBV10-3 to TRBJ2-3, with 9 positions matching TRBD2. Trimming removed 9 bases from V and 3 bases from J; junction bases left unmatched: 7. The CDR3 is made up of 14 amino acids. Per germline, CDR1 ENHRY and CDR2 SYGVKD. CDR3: CAIGAGGGTDTQYF. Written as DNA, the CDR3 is TGTGCCATTGGGGCGGGAGGGGGGACAGATACGCAGTATTTT.

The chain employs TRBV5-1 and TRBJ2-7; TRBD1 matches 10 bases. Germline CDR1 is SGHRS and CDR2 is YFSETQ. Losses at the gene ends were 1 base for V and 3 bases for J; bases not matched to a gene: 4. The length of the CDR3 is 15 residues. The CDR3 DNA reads TGCGCCAGCAGCTTGTCGGGACAGGGGTACTACGAGCAGTACTTC. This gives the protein CASSLSGQGYYEQYF.